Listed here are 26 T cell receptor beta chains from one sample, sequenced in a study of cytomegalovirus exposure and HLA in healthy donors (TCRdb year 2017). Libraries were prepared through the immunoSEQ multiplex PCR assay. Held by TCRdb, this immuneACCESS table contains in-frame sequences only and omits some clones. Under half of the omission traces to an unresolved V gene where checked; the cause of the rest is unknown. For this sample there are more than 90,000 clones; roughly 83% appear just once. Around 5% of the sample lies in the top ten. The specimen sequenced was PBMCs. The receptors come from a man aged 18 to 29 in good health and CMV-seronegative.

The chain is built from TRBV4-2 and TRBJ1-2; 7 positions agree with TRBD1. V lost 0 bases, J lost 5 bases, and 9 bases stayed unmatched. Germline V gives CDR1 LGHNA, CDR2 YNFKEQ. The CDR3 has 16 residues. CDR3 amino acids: CASSQDGRTGDYGYTF. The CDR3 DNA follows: TGTGCCAGCAGCCAAGATGGGCGGACAGGTGATTATGGCTACACCTTC.

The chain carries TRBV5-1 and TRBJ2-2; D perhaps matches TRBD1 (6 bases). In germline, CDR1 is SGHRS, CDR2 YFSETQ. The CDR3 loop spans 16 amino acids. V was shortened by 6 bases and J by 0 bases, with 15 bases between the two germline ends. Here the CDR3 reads CASNAGANANTGELFF. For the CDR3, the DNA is TGCGCCAGCAACGCAGGGGCGAACGCGAACACCGGGGAGCTGTTTTTT.

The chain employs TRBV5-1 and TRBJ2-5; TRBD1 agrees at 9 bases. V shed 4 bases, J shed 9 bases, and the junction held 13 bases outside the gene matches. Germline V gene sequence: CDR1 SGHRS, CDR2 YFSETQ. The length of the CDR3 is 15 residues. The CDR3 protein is CASSRDRVDSTAQYF. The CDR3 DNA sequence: TGCGCCAGCAGCAGGGACAGGGTGGACTCCACGGCCCAGTACTTC.

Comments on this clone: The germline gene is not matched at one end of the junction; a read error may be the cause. This CDR3 reads CAWNEAGGGSPPHF. The CDR3 nucleotides read TGTGCCTGGAATGAGGCGGGGGGCGGTTCACCCCCCCACTTT. V is TRBV30 and J is TRBJ1-6, with a tentative D call TRBD1 (6 bases). Germline loops: CDR1 GTSNPN, CDR2 SVGIG (reference sequence). The CDR3 contains 14 residues.

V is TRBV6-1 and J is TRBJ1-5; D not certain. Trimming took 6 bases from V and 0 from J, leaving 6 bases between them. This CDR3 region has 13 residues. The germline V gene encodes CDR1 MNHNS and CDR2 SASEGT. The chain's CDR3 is CASRENSNQPQHF. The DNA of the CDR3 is TGTGCCAGCAGGGAGAATAGCAATCAGCCCCAGCATTTT.

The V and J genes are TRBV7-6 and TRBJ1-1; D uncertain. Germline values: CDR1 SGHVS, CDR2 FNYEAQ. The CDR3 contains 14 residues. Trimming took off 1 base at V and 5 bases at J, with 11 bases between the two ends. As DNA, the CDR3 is TGTGCCAGCAGCTTAGGGCAGTCGGGTACTGAAGCTTTCTTT. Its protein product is CASSLGQSGTEAFF.

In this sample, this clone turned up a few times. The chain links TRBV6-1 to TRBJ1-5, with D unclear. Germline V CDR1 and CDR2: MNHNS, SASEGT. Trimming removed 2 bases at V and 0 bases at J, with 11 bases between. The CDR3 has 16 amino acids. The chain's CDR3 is CASSEIGSNSNQPQHF. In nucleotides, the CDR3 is TGTGCCAGCAGTGAAATCGGGAGTAATAGCAATCAGCCCCAGCATTTT.

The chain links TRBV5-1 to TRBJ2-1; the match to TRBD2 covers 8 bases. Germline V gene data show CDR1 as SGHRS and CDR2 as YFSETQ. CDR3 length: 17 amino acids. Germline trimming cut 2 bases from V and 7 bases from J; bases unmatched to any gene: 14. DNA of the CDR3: TGCGCCAGCAGCTTAGACCCTGGACGGGGGGGCCTAAATGAGCAGTTCTTC. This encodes CASSLDPGRGGLNEQFF.

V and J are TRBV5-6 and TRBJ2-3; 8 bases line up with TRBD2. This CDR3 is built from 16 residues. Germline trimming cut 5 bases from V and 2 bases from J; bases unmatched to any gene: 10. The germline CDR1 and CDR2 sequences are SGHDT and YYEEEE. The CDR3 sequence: CASRAPERGNTDTQYF. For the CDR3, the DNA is TGTGCCAGCAGGGCTCCGGAGCGGGGGAACACAGATACGCAGTATTTT.

CDR3 protein: CAISMRQGSGNTIYF. The CDR3 DNA follows: TGTGCCATCAGTATGCGACAGGGGAGTGGAAACACCATATATTTT. The rearrangement links TRBV10-3 to TRBJ1-3, with 8 positions matching TRBD1. The CDR3 is made up of 15 amino acids. Germline CDR1 and CDR2: ENHRY and SYGVKD. The trim removed 5 bases at V and 3 bases at J, leaving 6 bases unmatched.

In DNA form, the CDR3 reads TGTGCCAGCAGCCACGAGCGGGGGGTCGGGGAGCTGTTTTTT. It yields the protein CASSHERGVGELFF. V gene TRBV5-4 combines with J gene TRBJ2-2, with 9 bases aligning to TRBD2. This CDR3 has 14 residues. Per germline, CDR1 SGHNT and CDR2 YYREEE (reference sequence). J gave up 7 bases and V 4 bases, and 5 bases lay outside the gene matches.

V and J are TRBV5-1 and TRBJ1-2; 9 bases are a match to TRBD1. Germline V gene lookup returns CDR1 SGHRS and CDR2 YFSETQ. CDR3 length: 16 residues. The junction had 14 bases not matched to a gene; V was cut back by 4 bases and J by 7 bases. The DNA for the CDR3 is TGCGCCAGCAGCCCGGAGGGGGGACAGGGTATTTCTGGCTACACCTTC. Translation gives CASSPEGGQGISGYTF.

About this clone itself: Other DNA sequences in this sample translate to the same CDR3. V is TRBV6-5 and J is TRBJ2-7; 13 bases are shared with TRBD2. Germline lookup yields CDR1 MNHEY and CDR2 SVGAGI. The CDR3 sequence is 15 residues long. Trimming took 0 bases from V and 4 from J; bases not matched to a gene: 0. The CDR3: CASSYSTSGGYEQYF. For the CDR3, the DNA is TGTGCCAGCAGTTACTCGACTAGCGGGGGGTACGAGCAGTACTTC.

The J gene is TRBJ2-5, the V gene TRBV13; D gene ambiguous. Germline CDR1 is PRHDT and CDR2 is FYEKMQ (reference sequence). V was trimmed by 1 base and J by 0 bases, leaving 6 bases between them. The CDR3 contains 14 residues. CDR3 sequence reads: CASSLEQNQETQYF. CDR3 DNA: TGTGCCAGCAGCTTAGAACAGAACCAAGAGACCCAGTACTTC.

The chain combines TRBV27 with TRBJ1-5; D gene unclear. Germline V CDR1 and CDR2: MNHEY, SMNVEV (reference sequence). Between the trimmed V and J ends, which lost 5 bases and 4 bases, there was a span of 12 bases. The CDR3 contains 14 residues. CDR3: CASSPTEMNQPQHF. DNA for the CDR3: TGTGCCAGCAGTCCCACAGAGATGAATCAGCCCCAGCATTTT.

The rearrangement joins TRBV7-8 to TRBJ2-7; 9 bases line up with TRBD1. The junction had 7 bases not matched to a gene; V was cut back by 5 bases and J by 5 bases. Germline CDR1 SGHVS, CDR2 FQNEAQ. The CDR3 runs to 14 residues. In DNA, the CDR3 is TGTGCCAGCAGCCCCGGGACAGGGATACACGAGCAGTACTTC. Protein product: CASSPGTGIHEQYF.

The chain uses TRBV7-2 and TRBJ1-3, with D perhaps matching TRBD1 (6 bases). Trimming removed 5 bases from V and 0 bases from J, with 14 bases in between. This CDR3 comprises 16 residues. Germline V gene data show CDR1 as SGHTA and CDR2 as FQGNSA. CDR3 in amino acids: CASSSRGGVSGNTIYF. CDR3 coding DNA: TGTGCCAGCAGCAGTAGGGGGGGGGTCTCTGGAAACACCATATATTTT. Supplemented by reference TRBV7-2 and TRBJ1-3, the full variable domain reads GAGVSQSPSNKVTEKGKDVELRCDPISGHTALYWYRQSLGQGLEFLIYFQGNSAPDKSGLPSDRFSAERTGGSVSTLTIQRTQQEDSAVYLCASSSRGGVSGNTIYFGEGSWLTVV.

The CDR3 DNA follows: TGTGCCAGCAGCTTAGTTAACGGGGGAAATCTATATGGCTACACCTTC. Translation: CASSLVNGGNLYGYTF. J is TRBJ1-2 and V is TRBV7-9; tentative D call: TRBD1 (5 bases). V lost 1 base to trimming and J lost 5 bases, with 17 bases between them. Germline CDR1 SEHNR, CDR2 FQNEAQ (reference sequence). This CDR3 is built from 16 residues.

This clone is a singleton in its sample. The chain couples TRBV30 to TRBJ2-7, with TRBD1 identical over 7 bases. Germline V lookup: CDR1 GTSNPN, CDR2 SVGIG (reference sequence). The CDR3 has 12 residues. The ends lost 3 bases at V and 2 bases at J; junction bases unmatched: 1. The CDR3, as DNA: TGTGCCTGGAGGACAGGGACCTACGAGCAGTACTTC. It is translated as CAWRTGTYEQYF. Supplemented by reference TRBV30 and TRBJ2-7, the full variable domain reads SQTIHQWPATLVQPVGSPLSLECTVEGTSNPNLYWYRQAAGRGLQLLFYSVGIGQISSEVPQNLSASRPQDRQFILSSKKLLLSDSGFYLCAWRTGTYEQYFGPGTRLTVT.

The chain's CDR3 is CAWSVNRGVSYEQYF. In DNA, the CDR3 is TGTGCCTGGAGCGTGAACAGGGGGGTTTCCTACGAGCAGTACTTC. This sequence joins TRBV30 and TRBJ2-7; 8 bases agree with TRBD1. CDR3 length equals 15 residues. The ends lost 3 bases at V and 1 base at J; junction bases unmatched: 8. The germline gives CDR1 GTSNPN, CDR2 SVGIG (reference sequence).

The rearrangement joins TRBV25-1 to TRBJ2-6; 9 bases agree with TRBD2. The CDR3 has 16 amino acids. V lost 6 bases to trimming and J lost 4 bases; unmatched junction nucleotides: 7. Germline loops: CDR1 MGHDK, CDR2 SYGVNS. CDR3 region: CASSRAGGSGANVLTF. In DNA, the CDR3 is TGTGCCAGCAGCCGAGCGGGGGGCAGCGGGGCCAACGTCCTGACTTTC.

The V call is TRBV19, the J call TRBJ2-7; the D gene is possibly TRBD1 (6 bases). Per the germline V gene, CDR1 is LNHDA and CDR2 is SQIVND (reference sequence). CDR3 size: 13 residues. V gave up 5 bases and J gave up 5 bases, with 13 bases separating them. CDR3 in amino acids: CASSPDSRDEQYF. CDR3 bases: TGTGCCAGTAGTCCGGACAGTAGGGACGAGCAGTACTTC.

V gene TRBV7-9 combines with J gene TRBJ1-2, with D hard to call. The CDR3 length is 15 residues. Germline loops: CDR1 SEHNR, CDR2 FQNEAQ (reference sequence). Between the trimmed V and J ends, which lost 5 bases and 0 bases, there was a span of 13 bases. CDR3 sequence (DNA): TGTGCCAGCAGCCCTATGAGGGCGTCTAACTATGGCTACACCTTC. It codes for CASSPMRASNYGYTF.

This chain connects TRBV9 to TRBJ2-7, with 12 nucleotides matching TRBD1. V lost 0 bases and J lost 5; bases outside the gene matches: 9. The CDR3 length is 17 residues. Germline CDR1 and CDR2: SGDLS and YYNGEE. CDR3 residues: CASSVGTRDRGRDEQYF. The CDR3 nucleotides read TGTGCCAGCAGCGTAGGTACCCGGGACAGGGGGCGCGACGAGCAGTACTTC.

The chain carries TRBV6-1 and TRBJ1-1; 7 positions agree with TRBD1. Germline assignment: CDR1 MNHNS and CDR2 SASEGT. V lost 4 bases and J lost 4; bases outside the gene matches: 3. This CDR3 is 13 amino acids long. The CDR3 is CASSAAGGTEAFF. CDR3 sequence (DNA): TGTGCCAGCAGTGCGGCAGGGGGCACTGAAGCTTTCTTT.

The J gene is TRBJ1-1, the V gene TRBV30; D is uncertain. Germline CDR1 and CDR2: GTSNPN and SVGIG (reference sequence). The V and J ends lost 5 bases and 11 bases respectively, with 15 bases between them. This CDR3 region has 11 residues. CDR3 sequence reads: CAWAEVSEAFF. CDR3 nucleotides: TGTGCCTGGGCGGAGGTTTCGGAGGCTTTCTTT.